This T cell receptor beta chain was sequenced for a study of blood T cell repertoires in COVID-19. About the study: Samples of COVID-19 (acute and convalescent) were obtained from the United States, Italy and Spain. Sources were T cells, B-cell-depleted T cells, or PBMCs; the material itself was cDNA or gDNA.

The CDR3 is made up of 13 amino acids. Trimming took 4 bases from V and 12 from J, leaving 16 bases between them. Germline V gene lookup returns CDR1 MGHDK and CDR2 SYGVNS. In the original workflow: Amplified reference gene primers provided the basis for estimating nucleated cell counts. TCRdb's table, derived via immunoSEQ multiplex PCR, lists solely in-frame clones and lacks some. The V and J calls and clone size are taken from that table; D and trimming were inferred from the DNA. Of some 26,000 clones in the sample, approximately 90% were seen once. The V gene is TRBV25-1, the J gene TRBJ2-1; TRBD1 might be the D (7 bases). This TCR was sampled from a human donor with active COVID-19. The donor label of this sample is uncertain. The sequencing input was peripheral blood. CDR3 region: CASSGPGGSGQFF. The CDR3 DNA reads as TGTGCCAGCAGTGGACCAGGGGGGTCGGGGCAGTTCTTC.